Presented here are 4 T cell receptor beta chains from one specimen sequenced in a study of T-cell reconstitution after alpha-beta-depleted transplantation in children. Construction of the TCRbeta library involved unique molecular identifiers. A single record per CDR3 protein comes from TCRdb applying MiXCR to the PCR reads. The data hold 500,000 or so distinct CDR3 sequences, with more than 9.5% observed a single time. The source was PBMCs, mostly from graft donor cells, collected 180 days after TCRalphabeta/CD19-depleted stem cell transplant. The receptors were sampled from a female patient aged 2-9 years who had a stem cell transplant for aplastic anemia, so the T cells may come from the graft donor.

This clonotype was counted only a few times. V gene TRBV18 combines with J gene TRBJ2-1, with TRBD2 matching over 11 bases. The germline V gene has CDR1 KGHSH and CDR2 LQKENI. The CDR3 is 15 residues long. After removal of 5 bases from V and 4 bases from J, the junction contained 4 bases not matched to a gene. The CDR3 coding sequence is TGTGCCAGCTCAGCAGGACTAGCGGGTTACAATGAGCAGTTCTTC. Its protein product is CASSAGLAGYNEQFF.

The rearrangement links TRBV5-5 to TRBJ2-3, with 8 bases that match TRBD1. The CDR3 totals 15 residues. CDR1 is SGHKS, CDR2 YYEKEE, per germline (reference sequence). V dropped 0 bases and J dropped 4; count of bases not matched to a gene: 4. The CDR3: CASSLGRTGPDTQYF. The CDR3 DNA follows: TGTGCCAGCAGCTTGGGAAGGACAGGGCCAGATACGCAGTATTTT.

This chain links TRBV27 with TRBJ2-1; 7 bases agree with TRBD1. CDR1 is MNHEY and CDR2 is SMNVEV in the germline V gene (reference sequence). V gave up 6 bases and J gave up 3 bases; unmatched junction bases: 5. This CDR3 is built from 14 residues. The CDR3 nucleotides are TGTGCCAGCAGCCAGGACAGGTTCTACAATGAGCAGTTCTTC. Amino acids: CASSQDRFYNEQFF.

In this sample, this clonotype turned up many times. The rearrangement joins TRBV28 to TRBJ1-2; no clear D. This CDR3 region has 13 residues. Deletions cut 4 bases from V and 3 bases from J, with 9 bases between. CDR1 and CDR2 from the germline V gene are MDHEN and SYDVKM. The CDR3 here is CASSSTGDYGYTF. CDR3 nucleotide sequence: TGTGCCAGCAGTTCAACCGGGGACTATGGCTACACCTTC.